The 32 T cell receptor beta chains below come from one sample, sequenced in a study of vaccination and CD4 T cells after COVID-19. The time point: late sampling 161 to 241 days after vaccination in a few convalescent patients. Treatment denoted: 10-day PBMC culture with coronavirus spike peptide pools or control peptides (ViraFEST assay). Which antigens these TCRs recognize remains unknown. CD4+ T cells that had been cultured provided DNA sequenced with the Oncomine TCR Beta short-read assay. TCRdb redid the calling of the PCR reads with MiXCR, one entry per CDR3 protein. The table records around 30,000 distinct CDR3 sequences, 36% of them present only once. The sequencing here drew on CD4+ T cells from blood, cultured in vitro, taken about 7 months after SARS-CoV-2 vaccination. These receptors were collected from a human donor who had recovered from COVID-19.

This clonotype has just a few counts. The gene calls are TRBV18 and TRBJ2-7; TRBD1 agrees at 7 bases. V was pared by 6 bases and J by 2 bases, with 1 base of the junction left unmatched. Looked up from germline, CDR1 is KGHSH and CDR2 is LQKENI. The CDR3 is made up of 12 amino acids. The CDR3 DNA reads TGTGCCAGCTCGGGACAGACCTACGAGCAGTACTTC. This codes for CASSGQTYEQYF.

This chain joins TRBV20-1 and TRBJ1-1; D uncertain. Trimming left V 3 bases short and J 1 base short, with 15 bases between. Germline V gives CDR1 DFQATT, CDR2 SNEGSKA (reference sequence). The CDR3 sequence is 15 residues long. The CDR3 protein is CSARSAGGENTEAFF. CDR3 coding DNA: TGCAGTGCTAGGTCCGCAGGAGGAGAGAACACTGAAGCTTTCTTT.

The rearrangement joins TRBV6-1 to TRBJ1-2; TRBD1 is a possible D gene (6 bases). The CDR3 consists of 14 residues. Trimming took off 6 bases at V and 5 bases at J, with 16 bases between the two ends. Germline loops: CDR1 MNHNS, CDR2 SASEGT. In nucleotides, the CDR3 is TGTGCCAGCAGCAGGGACACTCCTGTATATGGCTACACCTTC. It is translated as CASSRDTPVYGYTF.

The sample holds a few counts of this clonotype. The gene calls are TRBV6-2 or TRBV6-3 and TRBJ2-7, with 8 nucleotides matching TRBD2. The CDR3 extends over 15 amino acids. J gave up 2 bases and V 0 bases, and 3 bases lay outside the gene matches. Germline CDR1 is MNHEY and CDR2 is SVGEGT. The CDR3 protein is CASSYSASGPYEQYF. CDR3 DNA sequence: TGTGCCAGCAGTTACTCGGCTAGCGGGCCCTACGAGCAGTACTTC.

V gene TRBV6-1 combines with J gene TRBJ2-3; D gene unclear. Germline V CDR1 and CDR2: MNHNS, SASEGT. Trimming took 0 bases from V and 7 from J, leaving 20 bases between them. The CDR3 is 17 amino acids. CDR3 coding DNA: TGTGCCAGCAGTGAAGCGGGTGAGGCTAGATCGCTTAATACGCAGTATTTT. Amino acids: CASSEAGEARSLNTQYF.

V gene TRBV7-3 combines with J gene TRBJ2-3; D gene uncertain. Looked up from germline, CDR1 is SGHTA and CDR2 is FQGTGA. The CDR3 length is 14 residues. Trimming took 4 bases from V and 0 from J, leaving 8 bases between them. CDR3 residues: CASSSNPSTDTQYF. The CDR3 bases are TGTGCCAGCAGCTCCAACCCTAGCACAGATACGCAGTATTTT. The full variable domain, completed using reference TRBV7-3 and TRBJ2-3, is GAGVSQTPSNKVTEKGKYVELRCDPISGHTALYWYRQSLGQGPEFLIYFQGTGAADDSGLPNDRFFAVRPEGSVSTLKIQRTERGDSAVYLCASSSNPSTDTQYFGPGTRLTVL.

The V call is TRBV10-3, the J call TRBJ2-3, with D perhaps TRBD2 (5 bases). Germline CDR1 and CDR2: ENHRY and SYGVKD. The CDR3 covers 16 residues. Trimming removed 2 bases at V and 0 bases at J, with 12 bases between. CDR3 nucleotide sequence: TGTGCCATCAGTGAGATTCCGGGGATAAGCACAGATACGCAGTATTTT. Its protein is CAISEIPGISTDTQYF.

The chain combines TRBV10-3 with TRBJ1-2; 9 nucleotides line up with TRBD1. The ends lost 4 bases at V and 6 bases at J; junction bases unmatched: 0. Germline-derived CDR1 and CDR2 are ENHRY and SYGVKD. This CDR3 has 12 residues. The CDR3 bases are TGTGCCATCAGTGGGGACAGGGATGGCTACACCTTC. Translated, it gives CAISGDRDGYTF.

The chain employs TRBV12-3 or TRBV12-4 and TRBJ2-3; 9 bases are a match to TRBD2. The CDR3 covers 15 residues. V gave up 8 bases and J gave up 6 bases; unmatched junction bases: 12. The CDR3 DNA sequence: TGTGCCAGCCTTGGTAGCGGGAGCGGATTGGATACGCAGTATTTT. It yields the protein CASLGSGSGLDTQYF.

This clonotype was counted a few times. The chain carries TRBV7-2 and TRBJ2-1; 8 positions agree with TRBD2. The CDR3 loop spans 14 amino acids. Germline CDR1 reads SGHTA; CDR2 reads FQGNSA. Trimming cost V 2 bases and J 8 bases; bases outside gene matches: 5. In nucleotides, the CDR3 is TGTGCCAGCAGCTTACGGCTAGCGGGCGATGAGCAGTTCTTC. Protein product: CASSLRLAGDEQFF.

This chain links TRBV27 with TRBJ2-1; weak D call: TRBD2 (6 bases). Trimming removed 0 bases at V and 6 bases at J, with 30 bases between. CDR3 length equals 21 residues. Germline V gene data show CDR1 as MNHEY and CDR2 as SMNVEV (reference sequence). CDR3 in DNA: TGTGCCAGCAGTTTATCTACCCGGCTAGCGATTTATCGATTCGGGGGCAATGAGCAGTTCTTC. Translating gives CASSLSTRLAIYRFGGNEQFF.

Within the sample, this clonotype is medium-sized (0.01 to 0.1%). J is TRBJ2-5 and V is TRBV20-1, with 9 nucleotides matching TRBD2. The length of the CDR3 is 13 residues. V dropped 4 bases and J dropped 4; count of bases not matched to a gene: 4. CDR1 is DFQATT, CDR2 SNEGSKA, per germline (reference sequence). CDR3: CSAISGSGETQYF. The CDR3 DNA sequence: TGCAGTGCTATTAGCGGGAGCGGAGAGACCCAGTACTTC.

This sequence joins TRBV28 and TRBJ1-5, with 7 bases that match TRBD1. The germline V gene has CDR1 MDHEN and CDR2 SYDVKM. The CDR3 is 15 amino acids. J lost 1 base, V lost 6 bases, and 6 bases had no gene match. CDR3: CASSRQGGSNQPQHF. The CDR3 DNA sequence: TGTGCCAGCAGCCGACAGGGTGGAAGCAATCAGCCCCAGCATTTT.

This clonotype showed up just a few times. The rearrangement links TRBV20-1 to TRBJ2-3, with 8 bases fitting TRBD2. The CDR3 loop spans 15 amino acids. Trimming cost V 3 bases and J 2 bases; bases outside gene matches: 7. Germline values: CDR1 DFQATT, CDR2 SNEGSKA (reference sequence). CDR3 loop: CSASRREGFTDTQYF. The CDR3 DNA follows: TGCAGTGCTAGCCGTCGGGAGGGATTCACAGATACGCAGTATTTT.

In nucleotides, the CDR3 is TGCAGTGCTAGAGATTCCACGGGAGATACGCAGTATTTT. Its protein is CSARDSTGDTQYF. This chain joins TRBV20-1 and TRBJ2-3, with D unclear. Germline CDR1 DFQATT, CDR2 SNEGSKA (reference sequence). There are 13 residues in the CDR3. The V gene lost 0 bases and the J gene lost 5 bases, with 9 bases spanning the gap.

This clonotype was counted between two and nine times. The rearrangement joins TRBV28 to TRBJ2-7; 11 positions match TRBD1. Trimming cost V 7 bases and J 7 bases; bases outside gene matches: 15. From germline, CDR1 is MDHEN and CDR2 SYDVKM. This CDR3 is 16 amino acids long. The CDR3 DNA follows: TGTGCCAGCACCCAACCCCCCGGACAGGGGGCTGGAGAGCAGTACTTC. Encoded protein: CASTQPPGQGAGEQYF.

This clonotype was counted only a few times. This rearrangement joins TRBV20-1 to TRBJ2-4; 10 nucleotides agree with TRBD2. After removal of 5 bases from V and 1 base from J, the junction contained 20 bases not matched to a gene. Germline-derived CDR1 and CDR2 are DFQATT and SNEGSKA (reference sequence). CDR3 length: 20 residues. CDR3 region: CSAHHPLAGVEEGAKNIQYF. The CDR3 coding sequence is TGCAGTGCTCACCACCCCCTAGCGGGAGTAGAGGAGGGGGCCAAAAACATTCAGTACTTC.

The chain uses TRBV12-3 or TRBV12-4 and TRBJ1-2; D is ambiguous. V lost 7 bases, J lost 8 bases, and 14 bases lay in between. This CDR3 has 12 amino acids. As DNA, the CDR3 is TGTGCCAGCACCCTCTCTATTGCGGGCTACACCTTC. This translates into CASTLSIAGYTF.

The CDR3 nucleotides are TGTGCCAGCAGTGAAGGTAGCGGGTCGGATACGCAGTATTTT. Its protein is CASSEGSGSDTQYF. The chain carries TRBV6-4 and TRBJ2-3, with 7 bases identical to TRBD2. The CDR3 has 14 residues. The junction had 6 bases not matched to a gene; V was cut back by 3 bases and J by 6 bases. CDR1 is MRHNA, CDR2 SNTAGT, per germline.

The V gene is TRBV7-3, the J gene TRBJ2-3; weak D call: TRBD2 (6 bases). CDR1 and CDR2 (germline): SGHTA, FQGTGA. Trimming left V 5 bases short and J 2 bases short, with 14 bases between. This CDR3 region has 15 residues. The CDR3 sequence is CASSASVEYTDTQYF. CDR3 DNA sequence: TGTGCCAGCAGCGCTAGCGTAGAATACACAGATACGCAGTATTTT.

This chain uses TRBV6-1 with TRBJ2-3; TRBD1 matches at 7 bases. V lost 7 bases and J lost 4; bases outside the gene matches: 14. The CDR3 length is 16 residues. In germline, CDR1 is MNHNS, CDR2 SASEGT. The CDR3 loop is CASTARTGTGPDTQYF. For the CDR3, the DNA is TGTGCCAGCACCGCACGGACAGGCACAGGGCCAGATACGCAGTATTTT.

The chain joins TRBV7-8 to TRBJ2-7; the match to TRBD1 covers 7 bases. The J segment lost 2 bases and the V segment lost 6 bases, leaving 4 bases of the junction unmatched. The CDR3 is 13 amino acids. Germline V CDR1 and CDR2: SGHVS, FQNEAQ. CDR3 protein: CASSQGQPYEQYF. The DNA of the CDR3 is TGTGCCAGCAGTCAGGGACAGCCCTACGAGCAGTACTTC.

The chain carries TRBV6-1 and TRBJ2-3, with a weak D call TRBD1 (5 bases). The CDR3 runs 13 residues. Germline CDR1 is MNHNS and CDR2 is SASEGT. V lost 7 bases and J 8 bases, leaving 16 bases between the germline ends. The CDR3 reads CASISPGRGTQYF. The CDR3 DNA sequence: TGTGCCAGCATTTCCCCCGGTAGGGGTACGCAGTATTTT.

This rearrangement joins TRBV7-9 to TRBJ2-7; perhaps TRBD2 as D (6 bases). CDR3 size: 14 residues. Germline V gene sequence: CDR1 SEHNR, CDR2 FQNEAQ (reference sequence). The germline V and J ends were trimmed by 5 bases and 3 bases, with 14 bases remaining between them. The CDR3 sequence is CASSHVPGLYEQYF. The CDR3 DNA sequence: TGTGCCAGCAGCCACGTACCGGGACTCTACGAGCAGTACTTC.

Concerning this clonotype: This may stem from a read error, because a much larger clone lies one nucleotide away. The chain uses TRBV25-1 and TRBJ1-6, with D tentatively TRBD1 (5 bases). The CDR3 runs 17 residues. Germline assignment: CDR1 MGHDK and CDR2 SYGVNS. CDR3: CASSESGLSSYNPPLHF. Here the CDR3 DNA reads TGTGCCAGCAGTGAATCGGGGCTGAGCTCCTATAATCCACCCCTCCACTTT.

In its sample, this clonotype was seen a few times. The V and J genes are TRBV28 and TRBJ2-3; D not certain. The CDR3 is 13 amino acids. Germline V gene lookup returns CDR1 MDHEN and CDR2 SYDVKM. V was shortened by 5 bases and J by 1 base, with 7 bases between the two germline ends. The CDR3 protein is CASSTPGTDTQYF. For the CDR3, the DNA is TGTGCCAGCAGTACCCCCGGCACAGATACGCAGTATTTT. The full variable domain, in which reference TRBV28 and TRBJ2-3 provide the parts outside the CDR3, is DVKVTQSSRYLVKRTGEKVFLECVQDMDHENMFWYRQDPGLGLRLIYFSYDVKMKEKGDIPEGYSVSREKKERFSLILESASTNQTSMYLCASSTPGTDTQYFGPGTRLTVL.

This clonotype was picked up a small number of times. The CDR3 DNA is TGTGCCAGCAGTTACACGATGGCTTCAGGGGGCGACGGCTACACCTTC. Amino acid sequence: CASSYTMASGGDGYTF. The chain uses TRBV6-5 and TRBJ1-2; 8 positions match TRBD1. The length of the CDR3 is 16 residues. The V gene's germline CDR1 is MNHEY and CDR2 SVGAGI. The J segment lost 8 bases and the V segment lost 2 bases, leaving 13 bases of the junction unmatched.

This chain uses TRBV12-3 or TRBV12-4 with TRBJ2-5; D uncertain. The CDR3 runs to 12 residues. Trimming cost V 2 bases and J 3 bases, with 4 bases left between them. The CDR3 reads CASSLSEETQYF. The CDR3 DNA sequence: TGTGCCAGCAGTTTATCGGAAGAGACCCAGTACTTC.

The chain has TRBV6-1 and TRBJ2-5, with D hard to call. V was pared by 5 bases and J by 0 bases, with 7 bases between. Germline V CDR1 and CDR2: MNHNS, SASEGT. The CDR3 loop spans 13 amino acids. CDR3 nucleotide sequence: TGTGCCAGCAGTCGCAGGTACCAAGAGACCCAGTACTTC. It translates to CASSRRYQETQYF.

CDR3 DNA sequence: TGTGCCAGCAAACAGGGGGGAGCCTACGAGCAGTACTTC. As protein: CASKQGGAYEQYF. V gene TRBV28 combines with J gene TRBJ2-7; 8 positions match TRBD1. Losses at the gene ends were 7 bases for V and 2 bases for J; bases not matched to a gene: 4. Per germline, CDR1 MDHEN and CDR2 SYDVKM. The CDR3 length is 13 residues.

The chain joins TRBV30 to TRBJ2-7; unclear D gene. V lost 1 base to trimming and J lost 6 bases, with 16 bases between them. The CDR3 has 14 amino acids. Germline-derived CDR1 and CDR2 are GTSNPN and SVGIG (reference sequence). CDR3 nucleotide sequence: TGTGCCTGGAGTGATGGTGGGCGGAGAGGCGAGCAGTACTTC. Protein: CAWSDGGRRGEQYF.

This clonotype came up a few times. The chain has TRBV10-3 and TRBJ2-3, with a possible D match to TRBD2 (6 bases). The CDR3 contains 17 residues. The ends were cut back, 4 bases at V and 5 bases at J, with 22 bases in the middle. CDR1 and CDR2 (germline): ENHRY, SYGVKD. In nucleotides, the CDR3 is TGTGCCATCAGTGTGGTAGTCGGCAGGGAGGTAGAAGATACGCAGTATTTT. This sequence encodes CAISVVVGREVEDTQYF.